This is a list of T cell receptor beta chains from one sample in a study of T cell responses to AZD1222 COVID-19 vaccine. Clones were sequenced by immunoSEQ multiplex PCR, and TCRdb holds only the in-frame ones, with some missing. There are 90,000 to 120,000 clones in the sample; around 90% occur only once, and approximately 4.8% lies in the top ten. This specimen was peripheral blood, taken 28 days after the second AZD1222 dose. These receptors all stem from an adult who received the AZD1222 COVID-19 vaccine. The CDR3 runs from the conserved cysteine through the conserved F or W. The D gene is left open where the match is weak. Size tells how often a clone was seen (once, few, many) or the class of an expanded clone, and some rows leave it out.

>TRBV19|-|-|TRBJ2-1
TGTGCCAGTAGTATACAGATGGGGCGCGTCTACAATGAGCAGTTCTTC
CASSIQMGRVYNEQFF
>TRBV6-5|-|-|TRBJ1-2
TGTGCCAGCAGCGGAGAGCCTTCTAACTATGGCTACACCTTC
CASSGEPSNYGYTF
>TRBV19|-|-|TRBJ2-5
TGTGCCAGTAGTCCGGGACGGGAAGAGACCCAGTACTTC
CASSPGREETQYF
>TRBV5-1|-|TRBD1|TRBJ1-2
TGCGCCAGCAGCTTCGGACAGGCCGCAGCTAACTATGGCTACACCTTC
CASSFGQAAANYGYTF
>TRBV4-3|once|-|TRBJ2-3
TGCGCCAGCAGCCAAGATCTTATCGTTGCCGGGCGGACGGGTATTAGCACAGATACGCAGTATTTT
CASSQDLIVAGRTGISTDTQYF
>TRBV19|-|-|TRBJ2-7
TGTGCCAGTAGTATGACCCGGGACGGCACCGTAAGGAGCTCCTACGAGCAGTACTTC
CASSMTRDGTVRSSYEQYF
>TRBV7-2|-|-|TRBJ1-5
TGTGCCAGCAGCTTACCCGAGTATCAGCCCCAGCATTTT
CASSLPEYQPQHF
>TRBV3-1/TRBV3-2|-|-|TRBJ1-2
TGTGCCAGCAGCCAGGGTACAGGGTACTATGGCTACACCTTC
CASSQGTGYYGYTF
>TRBV14|-|-|TRBJ2-7
TGTGCCAGCGCTCACGACAGAGGCTACGAGCAGTACTTC
CASAHDRGYEQYF
>TRBV7-3|-|TRBD1|TRBJ2-3
TGTGCCAGCAGCTCCAACAGGGGGCCAGATACGCAGTATTTT
CASSSNRGPDTQYF
>TRBV4-2|-|-|TRBJ2-2
TGTGCCAGCAGCCAACAACTAGTTTCTCCGAACACCGGGGAGCTGTTTTTT
CASSQQLVSPNTGELFF
>TRBV19|once|-|TRBJ2-7
TGTGCCGTCGGGCAGGGGAACGAGCAGTACTTC
CAVGQGNEQYF
>TRBV27|-|-|TRBJ2-3
TGTGCCAGCAGTTTATACGGGGGCACAGATACGCAGTATTTT
CASSLYGGTDTQYF
>TRBV7-9|-|-|TRBJ1-1
TGTGCCAGCAGCTTATCAGGGGTGTTGACTGAAGCTTTCTTT
CASSLSGVLTEAFF
>TRBV18|once|TRBD1|TRBJ2-2
TGTGCCAGCTCATTGGGACAGTGGCGCACCGGGGAGCTGTTTTTT
CASSLGQWRTGELFF
>TRBV11-2|-|-|TRBJ1-3
TGTGCCAGCAGCTATAATACAGGGGGAAACACCATATATTTT
CASSYNTGGNTIYF
>TRBV12-5|-|-|TRBJ2-1
TGTGCTAGTGGTTTGGAGGGGCCCTACAATGAGCAGTTCTTC
CASGLEGPYNEQFF
>TRBV9|-|TRBD2|TRBJ2-1
TGTGCCAGCAGCGTAGAGGTGGGGGGACTAGCGATCCATGAGCAGTTCTTC
CASSVEVGGLAIHEQFF
>TRBV5-1|-|-|TRBJ1-2
TGCGCCAGCAGCTTGTGGGGCGAGGATGGCTACACCTTC
CASSLWGEDGYTF
>TRBV7-9|-|-|TRBJ2-7
TGTGCCAGCAGCCCCATGTTTGGGGACGAGCAGTACTTC
CASSPMFGDEQYF
>TRBV28|-|-|TRBJ1-2
TGTGCCAGCAGTACGCTCAACTATGGCTACACCTTC
CASSTLNYGYTF
>TRBV21-1|-|-|TRBJ2-1
TGTGCCAGCTCCAGCGGGGCCTCCTACAATGAGCAGTTCTTC
CASSSGASYNEQFF
>TRBV30|-|-|TRBJ1-1
TGTGCCTCCCTAGGGGGGGTGGATACTGAAGCTTTCTTT
CASLGGVDTEAFF
>TRBV3-1/TRBV3-2|-|TRBD1|TRBJ1-1
TGTGCCAGCAGCCAAGAGGGACAGAGATACACTGAAGCTTTCTTT
CASSQEGQRYTEAFF
>TRBV10-3|few|TRBD1|TRBJ2-7
TGTGCCATCAGTGACGCAGGGGGTTACGAGCAGTACTTC
CAISDAGGYEQYF
>TRBV5-1|-|-|TRBJ2-3
TGCGCCAGCAGCTCGTCGGAGGGGACCTCCACAGATACGCAGTATTTT
CASSSSEGTSTDTQYF
>TRBV7-2|-|TRBD1|TRBJ1-4
TGTGCCAGCAGCTCAAGGGGGCGTGAAAAACTGTTTTTT
CASSSRGREKLFF
>TRBV6-6|-|-|TRBJ2-6
TGTGCCAGCAGTCGAGGGGCCGTCTCTGGGGCCAACGTCCTGACTTTC
CASSRGAVSGANVLTF
>TRBV10-3|-|TRBD1|TRBJ1-5
TGTGCCATCAGGGACAGGACGAATCAGCCCCAGCATTTT
CAIRDRTNQPQHF
>TRBV9|-|-|TRBJ2-5
TGTGCCAGCAGCGTAAGTGGGCAGGGCATACAAGAGACCCAGTACTTC
CASSVSGQGIQETQYF
>TRBV27|-|-|TRBJ2-5
TGTGCCAGCAGCGCCCAGGACAACCAAGAGACCCAGTACTTC
CASSAQDNQETQYF
>TRBV6-4|once|TRBD1|TRBJ2-3
TGTGCCAGCAGACAGGGGTCAAGCACAGATACGCAGTATTTT
CASRQGSSTDTQYF
>TRBV30|-|-|TRBJ2-5
TGTGCCTGGGACGCCGGCCAAGAGACCCAGTACTTC
CAWDAGQETQYF
>TRBV7-9|-|TRBD1|TRBJ1-6
TGTGCCAGCAGCTCGTCGGGGACAGGGGGGAATTCACCCCTCCACTTT
CASSSSGTGGNSPLHF
>TRBV19|-|TRBD1|TRBJ2-3
TGTGCCAGTAGGACGGGACAGGGCCCAGATACGCAGTATTTT
CASRTGQGPDTQYF
>TRBV19|-|TRBD1|TRBJ1-6
TGTGCCACCTCCGGGACAGGGTTGAATAATTCACCCCTCCACTTT
CATSGTGLNNSPLHF
>TRBV7-9|-|-|TRBJ1-1
TGTGCCAGCAGCTTAGACGGCACTGAAGCTTTCTTT
CASSLDGTEAFF
>TRBV6-2/TRBV6-3|-|TRBD1|TRBJ1-2
TGTGCCAGCAGTTACGGGACAGGGGAGTCTGGCTACACCTTC
CASSYGTGESGYTF
>TRBV6-5|once|TRBD1|TRBJ2-7
TGTGCCAGCAGTTACTGGGACAGGGACTCCTACGAGCAGTACTTC
CASSYWDRDSYEQYF
>TRBV6-5|-|-|TRBJ1-2
TGTGCCAGCAGTTACCCGGAGGCCTCTAACTATGGCTACACCTTC
CASSYPEASNYGYTF
>TRBV5-5|-|TRBD1|TRBJ1-2
TGTGCCAGCAGCCCCGGACAGGTCCCCTATGGCTACACCTTC
CASSPGQVPYGYTF
>TRBV6-5|-|-|TRBJ2-3
TGTGCCAGCAGTTACCTTAAAACGGGGGATACGCAGTATTTT
CASSYLKTGDTQYF
>TRBV9|once|-|TRBJ1-2
TGTGCCAGCACCCGGGGGGGGGAGAACTATGGCTACACCTTC
CASTRGGENYGYTF
>TRBV6-5|-|TRBD2|TRBJ2-7
TGTGCCAGCAGTTACTGGGGGACTAGCGGGTCCTACGAGCAGTACTTC
CASSYWGTSGSYEQYF
>TRBV12-5|-|-|TRBJ2-2
TGTGCTAGTGGTTTTCTGGTCGGGTCCGCCGGGGAGCTGTTTTTT
CASGFLVGSAGELFF
>TRBV6-5|-|TRBD1|TRBJ2-5
TGTGCCAGCGCGATTACCGGGACAGCGCAAGAGACCCAGTACTTC
CASAITGTAQETQYF
>TRBV30|-|-|TRBJ1-4
TGTGCCTTTAAACAGGCTAATGAAAAACTGTTTTTT
CAFKQANEKLFF
>TRBV6-5|-|TRBD1|TRBJ2-7
TGTGCCAGCAGTTTGACAGGGGCTCAGAGCTCCTACGAGCAGTACTTC
CASSLTGAQSSYEQYF
>TRBV29-1|-|-|TRBJ2-7
TGCAGCGTTGAAGTCGCAGGCGGGACCGAGCAGTACTTC
CSVEVAGGTEQYF
>TRBV5-4|once|TRBD2|TRBJ2-7
TGTGCCAGCAGCTTAGATTGGACTAGCGGGATCTACGAGCAGTACTTC
CASSLDWTSGIYEQYF
>TRBV19|-|-|TRBJ2-5
TGTGCCAGTAGTCTTCGGGGTTACCAAGAGACCCAGTACTTC
CASSLRGYQETQYF
>TRBV6-2/TRBV6-3|once|TRBD1|TRBJ1-2
TGTGCCAGCAGTTACTCCGACAGGGGAGGCTATGGCTACACCTTC
CASSYSDRGGYGYTF
>TRBV12-3/TRBV12-4|-|-|TRBJ2-3
TGTGCTGATGGGTGGGGATTAGATACGCAGTATTTT
CADGWGLDTQYF
>TRBV6-5|-|-|TRBJ1-1
TGTGCCAGCAGTTACTTCGCGACTGAAGCTTTCTTT
CASSYFATEAFF